The 27 T cell receptor beta chains given below trace back to one sample, sequenced in a study of cytomegalovirus exposure and HLA in healthy donors. Repertoires were generated with immunoSEQ multiplex PCR, while TCRdb's copy carries only in-frame clones and drops some. The table includes 70,000 or so clones, about 90% detected once. Specimen: PBMCs. These receptors came from a man younger than 30 in good health and CMV-seronegative.

CDR3 residues: CASSLFLAGADEQFF. The CDR3 DNA reads as TGTGCCAGCAGCTTATTCCTAGCGGGAGCCGATGAGCAGTTCTTC. The rearrangement links TRBV7-9 to TRBJ2-1, with TRBD2 matching 10 bases. Germline CDR1 SEHNR, CDR2 FQNEAQ (reference sequence). The CDR3 loop spans 15 amino acids. The V gene end was trimmed by 2 bases and the J gene end by 8 bases; junction bases not matched to a gene: 6.

The chain joins TRBV7-9 to TRBJ2-3; D gene ambiguous. The V end lost 8 bases, the J end lost 0 bases, and 9 bases lay between the germline ends. Looked up from germline, CDR1 is SEHNR and CDR2 is FQNEAQ (reference sequence). The CDR3 is 13 amino acids. In nucleotides, the CDR3 is TGTGCCAGCGGGCTGACGAGCACAGATACGCAGTATTTT. Translating gives CASGLTSTDTQYF.

V usage is TRBV11-3 and J usage is TRBJ2-7; D is unresolved. In germline, CDR1 is SGHNT, CDR2 YENEEA. CDR3 length: 14 amino acids. The ends were cut back, 1 base at V and 2 bases at J, with 9 bases in the middle. The CDR3 reads CASSLASGPYEQYF. DNA of the CDR3: TGTGCCAGCAGCTTAGCTTCAGGCCCCTACGAGCAGTACTTC.

The rearrangement joins TRBV9 to TRBJ2-1; TRBD2 might be the D (6 bases). Germline CDR1 is SGDLS and CDR2 is YYNGEE. The CDR3 has 13 residues. V lost 4 bases and J lost 3, with 8 bases in between. The CDR3 region is CASSFSGYNEQFF. The CDR3 DNA sequence: TGTGCCAGCAGCTTTAGCGGCTACAATGAGCAGTTCTTC.

The chain combines TRBV5-1 with TRBJ2-7; 12 bases line up with TRBD1. CDR1 SGHRS and CDR2 YFSETQ come from the germline V gene. Trimming removed 4 bases from V and 6 bases from J; junction bases left unmatched: 14. The CDR3 runs to 17 residues. CDR3: CASSINAPGQGAPEQYF. Written as DNA, the CDR3 is TGCGCCAGCAGCATTAACGCCCCGGGACAGGGGGCACCCGAGCAGTACTTC.

The rearrangement joins TRBV19 to TRBJ2-5; TRBD2 agrees at 8 bases. The V gene end was trimmed by 7 bases and the J gene end by 7 bases; junction bases not matched to a gene: 17. The CDR3 loop spans 16 amino acids. CDR1 is LNHDA and CDR2 is SQIVND in the germline V gene (reference sequence). The CDR3 region has the DNA TGTGCCAGTACCACCGGAGGACTAGCTCGCCATGGGACCCAGTACTTC. Translating gives CASTTGGLARHGTQYF.

V and J are TRBV7-9 and TRBJ2-5; 9 bases agree with TRBD2. The CDR3 loop spans 17 amino acids. After removal of 1 base from V and 3 bases from J, the junction contained 9 bases not matched to a gene. Germline V gene lookup returns CDR1 SEHNR and CDR2 FQNEAQ (reference sequence). The CDR3 region is CASSLDRREREEETQYF. The CDR3 DNA reads as TGTGCCAGCAGCTTAGACCGCCGGGAGCGGGAGGAAGAGACCCAGTACTTC.

CDR3: CAISSQGFSYEQYF. DNA of the CDR3: TGTGCCATCAGCAGTCAGGGATTTTCCTACGAGCAGTACTTC. The chain is built from TRBV10-3 and TRBJ2-7, with D possibly TRBD1 on 5 matching bases. Germline V gene data show CDR1 as ENHRY and CDR2 as SYGVKD. The V and J ends lost 6 bases and 1 base respectively, with 13 bases between them. This CDR3 is 14 amino acids long.

V usage is TRBV30 and J usage is TRBJ2-4, with 8 bases aligning to TRBD1. Germline CDR1 and CDR2: GTSNPN and SVGIG (reference sequence). Trimming took 0 bases from V and 2 from J; bases not matched to a gene: 3. The CDR3 has 15 amino acids. The CDR3 DNA reads as TGTGCCTGGAGTGTAAGGGACAGGACCAAAAACATTCAGTACTTC. It codes for CAWSVRDRTKNIQYF.

This clone was seen a single time. The rearrangement uses TRBV27 and TRBJ1-5, with D unresolved. Germline V gene data show CDR1 as MNHEY and CDR2 as SMNVEV (reference sequence). V lost 2 bases to trimming and J lost 4 bases, with 9 bases between them. This CDR3 spans 14 amino acids. CDR3 sequence reads: CASSLGSLNQPQHF. In DNA form, the CDR3 reads TGTGCCAGCAGTTTAGGTAGTTTAAATCAGCCCCAGCATTTT.

This sequence joins TRBV4-2 and TRBJ2-5; D perhaps matches TRBD2 (5 bases). The CDR3 has 23 residues. From germline, CDR1 is LGHNA and CDR2 YNFKEQ. The ends were cut back, 0 bases at V and 1 base at J, with 33 bases in the middle. CDR3 in DNA: TGTGCCAGCAGCCAAGATTGTACGTCGAGGGCCCCCTTTGCCCCACCGCTCCAAGAGACCCAGTACTTC. It translates to CASSQDCTSRAPFAPPLQETQYF.

This clone was seen once. The gene calls are TRBV18 and TRBJ1-1; D is uncertain. The CDR3 has 14 amino acids. Trimming stripped 2 bases from V and 4 bases from J, with 11 bases between. Germline CDR1 is KGHSH and CDR2 is LQKENI. The CDR3 sequence is CASSPTGGGTEAFF. CDR3 nucleotides: TGTGCCAGCTCACCAACCGGAGGAGGCACTGAAGCTTTCTTT.

V usage is TRBV18 and J usage is TRBJ2-5; D is unresolved. CDR1 is KGHSH and CDR2 is LQKENI in the germline V gene. The CDR3 sequence is 12 residues long. Deletions cut 4 bases from V and 5 bases from J, with 8 bases between. CDR3 residues: CASSRLRETQYF. The DNA of the CDR3 is TGTGCCAGCTCACGACTTAGGGAGACCCAGTACTTC.

The J gene is TRBJ2-7, the V gene TRBV27; the match to TRBD1 covers 7 bases. In germline, CDR1 is MNHEY, CDR2 SMNVEV (reference sequence). This CDR3 has 15 amino acids. V shed 6 bases, J shed 3 bases, and the junction held 11 bases outside the gene matches. The CDR3 spells CASSPWAGGIYEQYF. CDR3 DNA sequence: TGTGCCAGCAGCCCGTGGGCAGGGGGAATCTACGAGCAGTACTTC.

This chain links TRBV7-2 with TRBJ1-2; 9 bases align to TRBD1. CDR3 length: 15 residues. Germline V gene data show CDR1 as SGHTA and CDR2 as FQGNSA. Trimming at V came to 8 bases and at J to 6 bases, leaving 13 bases not matched to a gene. The CDR3 is CASAPLQGALNGYTF. The CDR3 nucleotides read TGTGCCAGCGCCCCGCTACAGGGGGCGCTTAATGGCTACACCTTC.

The rearrangement joins TRBV7-9 to TRBJ1-5; 7 bases map to TRBD1. Trimming at V came to 5 bases and at J to 4 bases, leaving 8 bases not matched to a gene. CDR1 and CDR2 from the germline V gene are SEHNR and FQNEAQ (reference sequence). This CDR3 region has 15 residues. CDR3 in DNA: TGTGCCAGCAGCCTATTCGGGACAGTGAATCAGCCCCAGCATTTT. Translating gives CASSLFGTVNQPQHF.

CDR3 in amino acids: CASKITDKSNEKLFF. The CDR3 DNA reads as TGTGCCAGCAAGATAACCGACAAATCTAATGAAAAACTGTTTTTT. The J gene is TRBJ1-4, the V gene TRBV2; D is undetermined. The V gene lost 7 bases and the J gene lost 3 bases, with 15 bases spanning the gap. The CDR3 has 15 residues. Germline CDR1 SNHLY, CDR2 FYNNEI.

The V call is TRBV29-1, the J call TRBJ1-4, with a weak D call TRBD1 (5 bases). V shed 4 bases and J shed 5 bases, with 14 bases lying between them. The CDR3 has 14 amino acids. CDR1 is SQVTM, CDR2 ANQGSEA, per germline. CDR3 nucleotides: TGCAGCGTTGTTCGGGGGGGGTGGAATGAAAAACTGTTTTTT. Residues: CSVVRGGWNEKLFF.

The CDR3: CASSTQTAGNEKLFF. The CDR3 DNA sequence: TGTGCCAGCAGCACCCAGACGGCGGGAAATGAAAAACTGTTTTTT. The chain recombines TRBV13 with TRBJ1-4, with D unresolved. V gave up 5 bases and J gave up 5 bases, with 15 bases separating them. The CDR3 has 15 residues. Germline CDR1 reads PRHDT; CDR2 reads FYEKMQ (reference sequence).

The chain joins TRBV27 to TRBJ2-3, with D perhaps matching TRBD2 (5 bases). The V end was cut by 4 bases, the J end by 2 bases, with 7 bases between. Germline assignment: CDR1 MNHEY and CDR2 SMNVEV (reference sequence). The CDR3 covers 13 residues. CDR3 in amino acids: CASSSADTDTQYF. CDR3 nucleotide sequence: TGTGCCAGCAGTTCAGCGGACACAGATACGCAGTATTTT.

In nucleotides, the CDR3 is TGCGCCAGCAGCTTGGCAGGCAGTCTAAGCGGCTACACCTTC. Translating gives CASSLAGSLSGYTF. The chain employs TRBV5-1 and TRBJ1-2; D is uncertain. Germline V gene lookup returns CDR1 SGHRS and CDR2 YFSETQ. The CDR3 is made up of 14 amino acids. V was clipped by 0 bases and J by 8 bases, with 14 bases between them.

V is TRBV28 and J is TRBJ1-2, with 7 bases matching TRBD1. CDR1 and CDR2 (germline): MDHEN, SYDVKM. The CDR3 sequence is 14 residues long. V gave up 2 bases and J gave up 8 bases; unmatched junction bases: 8. The CDR3 here is CASSLLGQGEGYTF. CDR3 coding DNA: TGTGCCAGCAGTTTACTAGGGCAGGGGGAAGGCTACACCTTC.

The chain uses TRBV7-9 and TRBJ2-3; 12 nucleotides agree with TRBD1. The germline CDR1 and CDR2 sequences are SEHNR and FQNEAQ (reference sequence). This CDR3 comprises 15 residues. The J segment lost 7 bases and the V segment lost 5 bases, leaving 7 bases of the junction unmatched. The CDR3 spells CASSIGTGGLNTQYF. The CDR3 DNA follows: TGTGCCAGCAGCATAGGGACAGGGGGCCTGAATACGCAGTATTTT.

The chain joins TRBV28 to TRBJ2-7, with 9 positions matching TRBD2. The CDR3 length is 17 residues. Germline V gives CDR1 MDHEN, CDR2 SYDVKM. V dropped 2 bases and J dropped 3; count of bases not matched to a gene: 11. In DNA form, the CDR3 reads TGTGCCAGCAGTTTAAGGGTTGGGACTAGCAGACTCTACGAGCAGTACTTC. As protein: CASSLRVGTSRLYEQYF.

V usage is TRBV10-3 and J usage is TRBJ2-1; 7 positions agree with TRBD2. Germline V CDR1 and CDR2: ENHRY, SYGVKD. The CDR3 sequence is 14 residues long. The V segment lost 5 bases and the J segment 7 bases; nucleotides outside the gene matches: 8. The DNA for the CDR3 is TGTGCCATCAGTTACGCGCGGGAGTCAAATGAGCAGTTCTTC. Protein product: CAISYARESNEQFF.

The table lists this clone with a count of one. The V call is TRBV30, the J call TRBJ1-4; a possible D gene is TRBD1 (5 bases). Germline CDR1 reads GTSNPN; CDR2 reads SVGIG (reference sequence). V lost 3 bases, J lost 13 bases, and 21 bases lay in between. The CDR3 is 14 amino acids. CDR3 nucleotide sequence: TGTGCCTGGAGGGCAGGGAAGTTAGGTTCAAGACTGTTTTTT. Its translation: CAWRAGKLGSRLFF.

The chain uses TRBV6-5 and TRBJ2-7; 11 nucleotides match TRBD2. The germline V gene has CDR1 MNHEY and CDR2 SVGAGI. V lost 6 bases to trimming and J lost 4 bases; unmatched junction nucleotides: 5. There are 14 residues in the CDR3. The CDR3 protein is CASRPTSGSYEQYF. The CDR3 DNA is TGTGCCAGCAGGCCTACTAGCGGGAGTTACGAGCAGTACTTC.